What follows describes a single T cell receptor beta chain. As yet, its antigen is unknown. RNA was isolated and reverse transcribed to cDNA, the sequencing template. Data came from immunoSEQ multiplex PCR; TCRdb stores just in-frame clones and leaves some out. The sample lists around 250,000 clones, around two thirds occurring once. In alopecia areata patients, both lesional scalp punch biopsies and peripheral blood were collected. This entry comes from a study of CD8+ T cells in alopecia areata. Study as a whole: The drug, oral tofacitinib, was given to treated patients at 5 to 10 mg twice daily. Once tofacitinib had been taken for 6 to 18 months, 6 months off drug followed.

This CDR3 has 15 residues. With 4 bases removed from V and 6 bases from J, the gap between germline ends came to 19 bases. Germline V gene sequence: CDR1 SGHTA, CDR2 FQGNSA. Findings and limits, study-wide: Sequencing of scalp samples also captures resident alphabeta T cells of normal skin.

This specimen was CD4+ T cells sorted from blood, taken at week 0. The chain links TRBV7-2 to TRBJ2-7; D is ambiguous. The clonotype originates from a human donor with alopecia areata. CDR3 nucleotide sequence: TGTGCCAGCAGCTCCCGACGGTCCCCGGTCGGCGAGCAGTACTTC. Encoded protein: CASSSRRSPVGEQYF.